Sequencing of this T cell receptor beta chain was carried out in a study of shared clonotypes between healthy human individuals. The wider study: Three plates each covered CD4 naive and memory; CD8 naive two, CD8 memory one.

Germline-derived CDR1 and CDR2 are SGHRS and YFSETQ. V trimming: 4 bases; J trimming: 5 bases; junction bases outside the gene matches: 8. The CDR3 covers 15 residues. Researchers partitioned CD4+ cells into CD45RA+ naive and CD45RA-negative memory subsets. Clones were read by immunoSEQ multiplex PCR, and TCRdb kept only the in-frame ones, dropping some. The sample consists of about 980,000 clones, 70% to 85% of them appearing once. The chain combines TRBV5-1 with TRBJ2-1; 8 positions agree with TRBD2. Sequenced material: memory CD4+ T cells sorted from blood. The sample's subset: CD45RA-negative fraction. This sequence originates from a man aged 18 to 29 in good health. CDR3 DNA: TGCGCCAGCAGCCCTCCGGGGGGGCGGGACAATGAGCAGTTCTTC. Translated, it gives CASSPPGGRDNEQFF.